The 28 T cell receptor beta chains presented below share a single source sample, sequenced in a study of CD8+ T cells in alopecia areata. cDNA serving as the sequencing template came from extracted, reverse transcribed RNA. The assay was immunoSEQ multiplex PCR, and TCRdb's table has in-frame clones only and misses some. The table records under 35,000 clones, over 60% of them present only once. The sequencing sample was made of NKG2D-low CD8+ T cells sorted from blood. These receptors were obtained from a human donor with alopecia areata.

The rearrangement links TRBV29-1 to TRBJ2-1; D might be TRBD1 (5 bases). The CDR3 length is 13 residues. V was shortened by 3 bases and J by 0 bases, with 6 bases between the two germline ends. The germline CDR1 and CDR2 sequences are SQVTM and ANQGSEA. CDR3 in amino acids: CSVDRVSYNEQFF. CDR3 coding DNA: TGCAGCGTTGACAGGGTCTCCTACAATGAGCAGTTCTTC.

The chain has TRBV10-3 and TRBJ1-1, with TRBD1 as a possible D gene (5 bases). Trimming took off 0 bases at V and 6 bases at J, with 5 bases between the two ends. CDR3 length equals 12 residues. In germline, CDR1 is ENHRY, CDR2 SYGVKD. CDR3 region: CAISESGAEAFF. For the CDR3, the DNA is TGTGCCATCAGTGAGTCAGGGGCTGAAGCTTTCTTT.

This chain uses TRBV29-1 with TRBJ2-3; D call uncertain. Deletions cut 4 bases from V and 3 bases from J, with 11 bases between. The length of the CDR3 is 13 residues. Germline V gives CDR1 SQVTM, CDR2 ANQGSEA. The CDR3 protein is CSVVESITDTQYF. In DNA form, the CDR3 reads TGCAGCGTTGTGGAGAGTATAACAGATACGCAGTATTTT.

This rearrangement joins TRBV29-1 to TRBJ2-6, with D perhaps TRBD1 or TRBD2 (5 bases each). Trimming removed 2 bases from V and 0 bases from J, with 8 bases in between. The CDR3 is 15 amino acids. Germline V CDR1 and CDR2: SQVTM, ANQGSEA. The CDR3 DNA sequence: TGCAGCGTTGAAATGGGGACCTCTGGGGCCAACGTCCTGACTTTC. Its translation: CSVEMGTSGANVLTF.

The chain links TRBV18 to TRBJ2-5; TRBD2 is a possible D gene (5 bases). V was shortened by 2 bases and J by 1 base, with 8 bases between the two germline ends. This CDR3 region has 14 residues. Germline CDR1 and CDR2: KGHSH and LQKENI. Here the CDR3 DNA reads TGTGCCAGCTCACCAGGACTCCGCCAAGAGACCCAGTACTTC. It encodes CASSPGLRQETQYF.

The chain recombines TRBV27 with TRBJ2-7, with D possibly TRBD1 on 6 matching bases. V shed 2 bases and J shed 7 bases, with 12 bases lying between them. Germline values: CDR1 MNHEY, CDR2 SMNVEV (reference sequence). CDR3 length: 13 amino acids. The CDR3 nucleotides read TGTGCCAGCAGTTTACCGGACAGTTTGGAGCAGTACTTC. Amino acid sequence: CASSLPDSLEQYF.

The chain links TRBV28 to TRBJ1-6, with D uncertain. This CDR3 region has 15 residues. V was clipped by 5 bases and J by 7 bases, with 15 bases between them. The germline V gene has CDR1 MDHEN and CDR2 SYDVKM. This CDR3 is CASSLWRETNSPLHF. CDR3 in DNA: TGTGCCAGCAGTCTTTGGCGGGAAACAAATTCACCCCTCCACTTT.

DNA of the CDR3: TGTGCCAGCAGCTCGATGGACTACTCTAGCACAGATACGCAGTATTTT. Protein sequence: CASSSMDYSSTDTQYF. The chain recombines TRBV7-8 with TRBJ2-3; TRBD2 might be the D (6 bases). From germline, CDR1 is SGHVS and CDR2 FQNEAQ. V was clipped by 4 bases and J by 0 bases, with 14 bases between them. CDR3 length: 16 residues.

The genes are TRBV27 and TRBJ2-3, with 10 bases aligning to TRBD2. The CDR3 totals 16 residues. Germline trimming cut 2 bases from V and 2 bases from J; bases unmatched to any gene: 4. Germline CDR1 and CDR2: MNHEY and SMNVEV (reference sequence). CDR3: CASSLGLADYTDTQYF. The DNA for the CDR3 is TGTGCCAGCAGTTTAGGACTAGCGGATTACACAGATACGCAGTATTTT.

This clone was counted between two and nine times. This chain joins TRBV7-9 and TRBJ2-1; 12 positions agree with TRBD2. The CDR3 contains 13 residues. V dropped 9 bases and J dropped 9; count of bases not matched to a gene: 6. Germline V gene lookup returns CDR1 SEHNR and CDR2 FQNEAQ (reference sequence). As DNA, the CDR3 is TGTGCCAGGGCGGGACTAGCGGGCGCTGAGCAGTTCTTC. The encoded protein is CARAGLAGAEQFF.

The chain carries TRBV29-1 and TRBJ1-1; D is undetermined. Trimming cost V 6 bases and J 0 bases, with 5 bases left between them. The CDR3 extends over 11 amino acids. CDR1 is SQVTM and CDR2 is ANQGSEA in the germline V gene. DNA of the CDR3: TGCAGCGTAGAGATGAACACTGAAGCTTTCTTT. Amino acid sequence: CSVEMNTEAFF.

The V gene is TRBV30, the J gene TRBJ2-7; 7 positions match TRBD1. J lost 3 bases, V lost 5 bases, and 7 bases had no gene match. The germline CDR1 and CDR2 sequences are GTSNPN and SVGIG (reference sequence). The CDR3 sequence is 13 residues long. The CDR3 reads CAWSPGQFYEQYF. The CDR3 coding sequence is TGTGCCTGGTCTCCGGGACAGTTCTACGAGCAGTACTTC.

The V gene is TRBV6-6, the J gene TRBJ2-2; TRBD2 agrees at 9 bases. With 6 bases clipped from V and 3 bases from J, the junction kept 2 bases outside the gene matches. Germline V gives CDR1 MNHNY, CDR2 SVGAGI (reference sequence). The CDR3 is 14 amino acids. CDR3: CASSRGGDTGELFF. Written as DNA, the CDR3 is TGTGCCAGCAGCCGCGGGGGGGACACCGGGGAGCTGTTTTTT.

As DNA, the CDR3 is TGTGCCTGCTCCGTGACTAGCGGGAGTTATGAGCAGTTCTTC. This sequence encodes CACSVTSGSYEQFF. V usage is TRBV30 and J usage is TRBJ2-1; TRBD2 matches 12 bases. Trimming at V came to 6 bases and at J to 8 bases, leaving 8 bases not matched to a gene. Germline values: CDR1 GTSNPN, CDR2 SVGIG (reference sequence). The CDR3 sequence is 14 residues long.

The chain employs TRBV5-4 and TRBJ1-1; 9 bases match TRBD1. Losses at the gene ends were 4 bases for V and 0 bases for J; bases not matched to a gene: 7. Germline loops: CDR1 SGHNT, CDR2 YYREEE (reference sequence). The CDR3 spans 16 residues. The CDR3 nucleotides are TGTGCCAGCAGCCTTCTACAGGGGGCGGTGAACACTGAAGCTTTCTTT. Protein product: CASSLLQGAVNTEAFF.

This clone was detected only once. V usage is TRBV6-5 and J usage is TRBJ1-6; 7 bases fit TRBD1. This CDR3 contains 15 residues. The junction had 6 bases not matched to a gene; V was cut back by 6 bases and J by 4 bases. Germline V lookup: CDR1 MNHEY, CDR2 SVGAGI. In DNA form, the CDR3 reads TGTGCCAGCAGAAATGACAGGGAGTATAATTCACCCCTCCACTTT. Translated: CASRNDREYNSPLHF.

J is TRBJ2-6 and V is TRBV7-2; a weak D match, TRBD2 (7 bases). The CDR3 contains 17 residues. Germline assignment: CDR1 SGHTA and CDR2 FQGNSA. Trimming left V 4 bases short and J 0 bases short, with 13 bases between. CDR3 nucleotides: TGTGCCAGCAGCTCGGGGGGCGTCTACTCTGGGGCCAACGTCCTGACTTTC. As protein: CASSSGGVYSGANVLTF.

CDR3 sequence reads: CASSDGLAKNIQYF. The CDR3 DNA follows: TGTGCCAGCAGTGACGGGTTAGCCAAAAACATTCAGTACTTC. The chain uses TRBV7-9 and TRBJ2-4; unclear D gene. Trimming cost V 6 bases and J 0 bases, with 9 bases left between them. CDR1 and CDR2 (germline): SEHNR, FQNEAQ (reference sequence). This CDR3 contains 14 residues.

The rearrangement links TRBV7-9 to TRBJ2-1; D is perhaps TRBD1 (5 bases). Germline CDR1 reads SEHNR; CDR2 reads FQNEAQ (reference sequence). There are 15 residues in the CDR3. V lost 1 base to trimming and J lost 5 bases, with 12 bases between them. CDR3 in DNA: TGTGCCAGCAGCTTAGTTGGGGCCCCCCACAATGAGCAGTTCTTC. This translates into CASSLVGAPHNEQFF.

This chain connects TRBV6-5 to TRBJ2-2; 11 bases match TRBD1. The CDR3 has 14 amino acids. The germline CDR1 and CDR2 sequences are MNHEY and SVGAGI. V trimming: 9 bases; J trimming: 3 bases; junction bases outside the gene matches: 3. The CDR3 spells CASGQGAYTGELFF. The CDR3 bases are TGTGCCAGTGGACAGGGGGCGTACACCGGGGAGCTGTTTTTT.

The chain is built from TRBV13 and TRBJ1-1, with D hard to call. The CDR3 is made up of 16 amino acids. Deletions cut 4 bases from V and 4 bases from J, with 19 bases between. Looked up from germline, CDR1 is PRHDT and CDR2 is FYEKMQ (reference sequence). The CDR3 region is CASSYAGSLSGTEAFF. CDR3 in DNA: TGTGCCAGCAGCTACGCGGGGAGCCTTAGTGGCACTGAAGCTTTCTTT.

The chain combines TRBV4-3 with TRBJ1-5, with D possibly matching TRBD1 (5 bases). CDR3 length equals 16 residues. Germline V gives CDR1 LGHNA, CDR2 YSLEER. Deletions cut 0 bases from V and 6 bases from J, with 15 bases between. CDR3 in amino acids: CASSQDQSQGFQPQHF. The CDR3 DNA reads as TGCGCCAGCAGCCAAGATCAGAGCCAGGGCTTTCAGCCCCAGCATTTT.

The chain couples TRBV5-1 to TRBJ2-7; tentative D call: TRBD2 (6 bases). From germline, CDR1 is SGHRS and CDR2 YFSETQ. The CDR3 is 13 amino acids. Deletions cut 4 bases from V and 7 bases from J, with 15 bases between. The CDR3, as DNA: TGCGCCAGCAGCCCCTCGGGAGTGGGGGAGCAGTACTTC. Translating gives CASSPSGVGEQYF.

This clone showed up just a few times. V gene TRBV28 combines with J gene TRBJ1-6, with TRBD1 matching over 9 bases. The ends lost 7 bases at V and 9 bases at J; junction bases unmatched: 10. This CDR3 region has 15 residues. Germline-derived CDR1 and CDR2 are MDHEN and SYDVKM. CDR3 residues: CASTRTGVVRSPLHF. The CDR3 region has the DNA TGTGCCAGCACCCGGACAGGGGTGGTGCGTTCACCCCTCCACTTT. Full variable domain (remainder filled in from reference TRBV28 and TRBJ1-6): DVKVTQSSRYLVKRTGEKVFLECVQDMDHENMFWYRQDPGLGLRLIYFSYDVKMKEKGDIPEGYSVSREKKERFSLILESASTNQTSMYLCASTRTGVVRSPLHFGNGTRLTVT.

The chain is built from TRBV5-1 and TRBJ2-7, with 7 bases aligning to TRBD1. The CDR3 has 12 amino acids. Germline loops: CDR1 SGHRS, CDR2 YFSETQ. The V segment lost 2 bases and the J segment 5 bases; nucleotides outside the gene matches: 1. CDR3 in DNA: TGCGCCAGCAGCTTACAGGGGAACGAGCAGTACTTC. Amino acid sequence: CASSLQGNEQYF.

This chain joins TRBV4-2 and TRBJ2-6, with D maybe TRBD2 (6 bases). CDR3 length: 18 residues. Looked up from germline, CDR1 is LGHNA and CDR2 is YNFKEQ. V dropped 1 base and J dropped 0 bases, with 13 bases sitting between them. This CDR3 is CASSQAGEESSGANVLTF. CDR3 DNA sequence: TGTGCCAGCAGCCAAGCGGGGGAGGAAAGCTCTGGGGCCAACGTCCTGACTTTC.

The V call is TRBV6-5, the J call TRBJ1-1, with 9 bases lining up with TRBD1. The J segment lost 4 bases and the V segment lost 0 bases, leaving 3 bases of the junction unmatched. The germline gives CDR1 MNHEY, CDR2 SVGAGI. The CDR3 runs 15 residues. Written as DNA, the CDR3 is TGTGCCAGCAGTTACTCGACAGGGGGGAGCACTGAAGCTTTCTTT. It encodes CASSYSTGGSTEAFF.

J is TRBJ2-1 and V is TRBV6-5, with D possibly matching TRBD2 (6 bases). Per the germline V gene, CDR1 is MNHEY and CDR2 is SVGAGI. The CDR3 covers 15 residues. Trimming shortened V by 5 bases and J by 0 bases, and 11 bases separated the two germline ends. DNA of the CDR3: TGTGCCAGCAGTCTGTACGGGGGCTCCTACAATGAGCAGTTCTTC. Encoded protein: CASSLYGGSYNEQFF.